This entry concerns a single T cell receptor beta chain. This sample stems from a study of blood T cell repertoires in COVID-19. Per the germline V gene, CDR1 is DFQATT and CDR2 is SNEGSKA (reference sequence). The CDR3 sequence is 15 residues long. J gave up 7 bases and V 3 bases, and 10 bases lay outside the gene matches. Generated by immunoSEQ multiplex PCR, the TCRdb table keeps only in-frame clones and is missing some. The sample carries roughly 30,000 clones, 76% recorded once. V is TRBV20-1 and J is TRBJ1-2; 11 nucleotides line up with TRBD1. Sequencing used peripheral blood. The source is a man in his 70s with acute or convalescent COVID-19. This chain's CDR3 is CSASPRDRGKGGYTF. CDR3 DNA sequence: TGCAGTGCTAGTCCCAGGGACAGGGGGAAGGGTGGCTACACCTTC.